This is a list of T cell receptor beta chains from one sample in a study of shared clonotypes between healthy human individuals. The protocol was immunoSEQ multiplex PCR, while the TCRdb copy is restricted to in-frame clones and leaves out a portion. Of over 700,000 clones listed, roughly 72% are singletons. Material: memory CD4+ T cells sorted from blood. These receptors were taken from a woman in her 30s in good health. Both conserved end residues are part of each CDR3. A D gene is named only where the DNA matches it firmly. For some rows the clone size is stated as once, few or many, or as a class when expanded; others skip it.

D	size	V	J	DNA	CDR3
TRBD2	NA	TRBV7-3	TRBJ2-1	TGTGCCAGCAGCTCTAGCGGGACCACCTACAATGAGCAGTTCTTC	CASSSSGTTYNEQFF
NA	few	TRBV2	TRBJ2-7	TGTGCCAGCAGAGACCGACAGAGCTCCTACGAGCAGTACTTC	CASRDRQSSYEQYF
NA	NA	TRBV11-2	TRBJ2-7	TGTGCCAGCAGGAGGGTTGGGCACGAGCAGTACTTC	CASRRVGHEQYF
NA	NA	TRBV11-3	TRBJ1-1	TGTGCCAGCAGCCGACAATCCAACACTGAAGCTTTCTTT	CASSRQSNTEAFF
NA	NA	TRBV5-1	TRBJ2-5	TGCGCCAGCAGCTTGGAACCCGACCAAGAGACCCAGTACTTC	CASSLEPDQETQYF
TRBD1	NA	TRBV9	TRBJ2-1	TGTGCCAGCAGCCCCCAGACAGGGGGCAACTACAATGAGCAGTTCTTC	CASSPQTGGNYNEQFF
NA	NA	TRBV6-6	TRBJ2-1	TGTGCCAGCAGTTTTGGGGAGAATGAGCAGTTCTTC	CASSFGENEQFF
TRBD1	NA	TRBV11-1	TRBJ1-1	TGTGCCAGCAGCTTGACCGGACAGGTGTATACTGAAGCTTTCTTT	CASSLTGQVYTEAFF
NA	NA	TRBV5-1	TRBJ2-5	TGCGCCAGCAGCAGAATGGGGTACCAAGAGACCCAGTACTTC	CASSRMGYQETQYF
NA	NA	TRBV5-1	TRBJ2-7	TGCGCCAGCAGCTTGGATCGAGGGGTCGGGGACGAGCAGTACTTC	CASSLDRGVGDEQYF
NA	few	TRBV25-1	TRBJ1-1	TGTGCCAGCAGTGGAGTGACAGGTTACACTGAAGCTTTCTTT	CASSGVTGYTEAFF
NA	NA	TRBV6-6	TRBJ1-1	TGTGCCAGCAGTTACACTCTCCCAAATACGCGTGAAGCTTTCTTT	CASSYTLPNTREAFF
NA	NA	TRBV4-1	TRBJ1-2	TGCGCCAGCCGTGGGGGGTTTGGCTATGGCTACACCTTC	CASRGGFGYGYTF
NA	once	TRBV11-2	TRBJ2-7	TGTGCCAGCAGCTTCTCCCGCGGTTCCGAATACGAGCAGTACTTC	CASSFSRGSEYEQYF
NA	NA	TRBV7-9	TRBJ2-1	TGTGCCAGCAGCGTGCCGGGACTCTGGGGCAATGAGCAGTTCTTC	CASSVPGLWGNEQFF
NA	NA	TRBV21-1	TRBJ1-1	TGTGCCAGCAGCAATTTGGCTCGCGTGTGTCCGGGGAACACTGAAGCTTTCTTT	CASSNLARVCPGNTEAFF
TRBD2	NA	TRBV19	TRBJ2-1	TGTGCCAGTAGTATAGGGGACGGGACTAAAGGAGAGCAGTTCTTC	CASSIGDGTKGEQFF
TRBD2	NA	TRBV6-6	TRBJ2-1	TGTGCCAGCAGGGGACTAGCGCTCTACAATGAGCAGTTCTTC	CASRGLALYNEQFF
TRBD1	NA	TRBV5-1	TRBJ1-1	TGCGCCAGCAGCCCGCTGACAGGGGAGAACACTGAAGCTTTCTTT	CASSPLTGENTEAFF
TRBD1	NA	TRBV29-1	TRBJ1-1	TGCAGCGCGAACAGGGGGCGCGGGGCTGAAGCTTTCTTT	CSANRGRGAEAFF
TRBD2	few	TRBV11-2	TRBJ2-7	TGTGCCAGCAGCAAGAGTAGCGGGAGCTCCTACGAGCAGTACTTC	CASSKSSGSSYEQYF
NA	NA	TRBV28	TRBJ2-5	TGTGCCAGCAGTTTAACAGACAGCCAAGAGACCCAGTACTTC	CASSLTDSQETQYF
NA	NA	TRBV5-4	TRBJ2-5	TGTGCCAGCAGCTTGCGCCGAGGGAGAGGGAACCAAGAGACCCAGTACTTC	CASSLRRGRGNQETQYF
NA	NA	TRBV19	TRBJ2-4	TGTGCCAGTACCTACCAGGGAAGTCAGTACTTC	CASTYQGSQYF
NA	few	TRBV28	TRBJ1-1	TGTGCCAGCAGGGTGATACAGGGTCGGGCTGAAGCTTTCTTT	CASRVIQGRAEAFF
NA	NA	TRBV7-2	TRBJ2-7	TGTGCCAGCAGCTTAGGCTCGATAGGGAGGTCCTACGAGCAGTACTTC	CASSLGSIGRSYEQYF
TRBD1	NA	TRBV11-2	TRBJ1-1	TGTGCCAGCAGCCGCCGTACCGGGACAGGGGTGGACACTGAAGCTTTCTTT	CASSRRTGTGVDTEAFF
NA	NA	TRBV10-3	TRBJ1-1	TGTGCCATCAGGGCAGGTCAATTAGGGATGAACACTGAAGCTTTCTTT	CAIRAGQLGMNTEAFF
TRBD1	NA	TRBV9	TRBJ1-4	TGTGCCAGCAGCGCAACAGGGGATGAAAAACTGTTTTTT	CASSATGDEKLFF
TRBD2	NA	TRBV27	TRBJ2-7	TGTGCCAGCAGTCAACACTCCGGACTAGCGCCCTACGAGCAGTACTTC	CASSQHSGLAPYEQYF
NA	NA	TRBV13	TRBJ2-1	TGTGCCAGCAGCTTAGTCGATGAGCAGTTCTTC	CASSLVDEQFF
TRBD2	NA	TRBV11-1	TRBJ2-1	TGTGCCAGCACCTGGCGGGGGTCCGGTGAGCAGTTCTTC	CASTWRGSGEQFF
TRBD1	NA	TRBV5-1	TRBJ1-2	TGCGCCAGCAGCCGTTCCACAGGGGATGGCTACACCTTC	CASSRSTGDGYTF
NA	few	TRBV2	TRBJ1-5	TGTGCCAGCAGTGGGCAGCCCAGTAGCAATCAGCCCCAGCATTTT	CASSGQPSSNQPQHF
NA	NA	TRBV7-9	TRBJ2-2	TGTGCCAGCAGCTCCTGGACAGAGAAGACCGGGGAGCTGTTTTTT	CASSSWTEKTGELFF
TRBD1	many	TRBV28	TRBJ1-5	TGTGCCAGCAGTCTCACAGGGGCCCGCAATCAGCCCCAGCATTTT	CASSLTGARNQPQHF
NA	once	TRBV27	TRBJ1-1	TGTGCCAGCAGTTTATGGGGGGAAAACACTGAAGCTTTCTTT	CASSLWGENTEAFF
NA	few	TRBV19	TRBJ2-7	TGTGCCAGTAGTTCCACCCAGGGGGGAAGGCAGTACTTC	CASSSTQGGRQYF
NA	NA	TRBV6-5	TRBJ2-2	TGTGCCAGCAAGGGATCGAGCACCGGGGAGCTGTTTTTT	CASKGSSTGELFF
NA	NA	TRBV5-4	TRBJ2-7	TGTGCCAGCAGCTCGGTAGACGAGCAGTACTTC	CASSSVDEQYF
NA	NA	TRBV28	TRBJ2-6	TGTGCCAGCAGCCCGAGACAGTACTCTGGGGCCAACGTCCTGACTTTC	CASSPRQYSGANVLTF
TRBD2	NA	TRBV19	TRBJ2-3	TGTGCCAGTAGTATACGTAAGACCGGGACTAGCGGGAGGGTCACAGATACGCAGTATTTT	CASSIRKTGTSGRVTDTQYF
NA	NA	TRBV16	TRBJ2-5	TGTGCCAGCAGCCAAGGCCAGCAAGAGACCCAGTACTTC	CASSQGQQETQYF
NA	NA	TRBV18	TRBJ1-2	TGTGCCAGCTCACCACCGGCCGGGAGAAACTATGGCTACACCTTC	CASSPPAGRNYGYTF
NA	NA	TRBV6-6	TRBJ2-7	TGTGCCAGCAGCCTGAAGGGGGGAGGTTACGAGCAGTACTTC	CASSLKGGGYEQYF
TRBD1	NA	TRBV28	TRBJ1-5	TGTGCCAGCAGAGCAGGGGGTTACCAGCCCCAGCATTTT	CASRAGGYQPQHF
NA	NA	TRBV20-1	TRBJ1-1	TGCAGTGCCGGGCGGGGGGCAAAGGCTTTCTTT	CSAGRGAKAFF
NA	once	TRBV9	TRBJ1-3	TGTGCCAGCAGCGTAGAGGGAGATGGAAACACCATATATTTT	CASSVEGDGNTIYF
TRBD1	NA	TRBV7-3	TRBJ2-1	TGTGCCAGCAGTCGACAGGGGGGCGCCTACAATGAGCAGTTCTTC	CASSRQGGAYNEQFF
NA	NA	TRBV2	TRBJ2-1	TGTGCCAGCAGGAAACTAGACGATGAGCAGTTCTTC	CASRKLDDEQFF
TRBD1	NA	TRBV5-6	TRBJ1-5	TGTGCCAGCAGCTTGGGGACAGGGTCTAGCAATCAGCCCCAGCATTTT	CASSLGTGSSNQPQHF
NA	NA	TRBV13	TRBJ2-7	TGTGCCAGCAGCTTACGACAGGACTACGAGCAGTACTTC	CASSLRQDYEQYF